This T cell receptor (beta chain) was recovered during a study of blood T cells in healthy people across ages. Study outcomes and limitations: Naive T cell percentage showed a strong correlation with the diversity of TCR beta.

On this clonotype: As yet, its antigen is unknown.

PCR was performed a second time for about 7 to 11 cycles using a sample-barcoded 5' primer and a J-beta primer mix. MiXCR was run by TCRdb on the 5' RACE reads, yielding one entry per CDR3 protein. The sample shows nearly 800,000 distinct CDR3 sequences, about 25% of them seen only once. V was pared by 0 bases and J by 0 bases, with 12 bases between. Germline V gene data show CDR1 as MGHRA and CDR2 as YSYEKL. CDR3 length equals 17 residues. This sample also appeared in a second study, on T cells of mothers and their children. From that report: A second PCR was performed with the M1S primer. This primer added sample barcodes and 2-4 random nucleotides.

This sequence originates from a boy aged 10-17 years in good health. Sequencing was carried out using blood. This sequence joins TRBV4-1 and TRBJ1-3; maybe TRBD1 (5 bases). The CDR3 coding sequence is TGCGCCAGCAGCCAAGATAGGGGAACAGGCTCTGGAAACACCATATATTTT. Protein product: CASSQDRGTGSGNTIYF.